In its sample, the clone carrying this TCR beta chain was seen many times. In TCRdb, the 5' RACE reads were re-called with MiXCR into one record per CDR3 protein. The table lists some 37,000 distinct CDR3 sequences, 6.5% to 8.5% of them singletons, with approximately 30% in the top ten. This CDR3 has 16 residues. Germline V gene data show CDR1 as SGHRS and CDR2 as YFSETQ. The V end lost 0 bases, the J end lost 6 bases, and 16 bases lay between the germline ends. The sample belongs to a study of spatial heterogeneity in lung cancer. Documented time point: sample taken at primary tumor resection. No cells were sorted before sequencing. The whole RNA sequenced was extracted from tumor, nontumor lung or frozen PBMC.

The V gene is TRBV5-1, the J gene TRBJ2-1, with D hard to call. This sample comprised PBMCs, obtained at surgery. This TCR was sampled from a male donor with early-stage non-small cell lung cancer. CDR3 in amino acids: CASSLGYNHPGNEQFF. CDR3 nucleotide sequence: TGCGCCAGCAGCTTGGGTTATAACCACCCGGGCAATGAGCAGTTCTTC.